This record looks at one T cell receptor (beta chain) sequence and its context. What this receptor recognizes is not known. There are no base qualities to consult, and no much larger clone falls within one base. This entry belongs to a study of blood T cell repertoires in COVID-19 (TCRdb year 2020). With regard to the full study: Collaborator samples came from the United States, Italy and Spain and covered acute and convalescent phases of COVID-19. The prospective study material was composed of cDNA or gDNA derived from T cells, B-cell-depleted T cells, or PBMCs. HLA class I and class II types, where available, came from metadata supplied by the sample provider rather than from assay-based typing. Deeply sampled blood TCRbeta repertoires from subjects exposed to, actively infected with, or recovered from COVID-19 were included in the dataset. A freely available public database, intended as a resource for researchers studying the immune response to SARS-CoV-2, is where the repertoires were released. A de-identified subject ID, COVID-19 status, age in years and sex were almost always included in the sample metadata. The samples were drawn from the first 160 participants of the ongoing ImmuneRACE study and from more than 1,000 subjects provided by 6 global collaborators.

General study outcomes and caveats: The quantity of clinical and demographic metadata differed by source and by participant and was supplied without curation.

Whole blood was collected in K2EDTA tubes by collaborating institutions according to the institutions' own protocols. For TCRbeta analysis, collaborators shipped samples in one of three forms: frozen whole blood, isolated PBMCs, or DNA extracted from either of those sample types. TCRbeta CDR3 regions were amplified from genomic DNA by means of the immunoSEQ Assay, a bias-controlled multiplex PCR. The paper's data handling went like this. Nucleated cell counts per sample were estimated from amplification of reference gene primers within the assay. To quantify the absolute abundance of each unique TCRbeta CDR3 rearrangement, sequence reads were collapsed and filtered. Productive Simpson clonality was computed per sample as the square root of Simpson's diversity index over productive rearrangements. The source is immuneACCESS, and TCRdb retained only in-frame sequences with V and J called. Part of the clones is not carried over; for the studies checked, unresolved V genes explain less than half of this, and the remainder is unexplained. The DNA was the basis for D and trimming; V, J and clone size are from that table. The sample includes a few hundred thousand clones, with roughly 84% observed a single time. Of the sample, just under 20% is held by the ten largest clones.

The germline V gene specifies SGHNT as CDR1 and YENEEA as CDR2. CDR3 length: 13 amino acids, cysteine to phenylalanine. Left in the record is the CDR3 DNA by itself, 39 bases read in frame from the first base. V is reduced by 5 bases and J by 3 bases, leaving a spacing of 11 bases between them. This receptor was identified in a man aged 25-40 years with active or convalescent COVID-19. Specimen: peripheral blood. This chain joins TRBV11-3 to TRBJ2-7; TRBD1 is possibly the D segment (5 matching bases). The CDR3 protein: CASSPGHRYEQYF. The sequenced DNA is TGTGCCAGCAGCCCCGGACATCGCTACGAGCAGTACTTC.